The entry that follows covers one TCR beta chain sequence. Germline CDR1 reads SEHNR; CDR2 reads FQNEAQ (reference sequence). The CDR3 has 14 amino acids. The source of the sample is a study of blood T cell repertoires in COVID-19. At the level of the study: Acute and convalescent COVID-19 specimens originated in the United States, Italy and Spain.

Under the authors' procedure: The assay estimated nucleated cells by amplifying reference gene primers. Repertoires were generated with immunoSEQ multiplex PCR, while TCRdb's copy carries only in-frame clones and drops some. For V, J and clone size, that table is used; D and trimming come from the DNA. The sample gives over 200,000 clones, over 70% of which show up once; roughly 8.7% is in the top ten. The receptor was isolated from a man aged 40-49 years with active or convalescent COVID-19. This rearrangement joins TRBV7-9 to TRBJ1-2; 9 bases match TRBD1. Input material: peripheral blood. Here the CDR3 DNA reads TGTGCAAGTACAGGGGGCGAGATTAACTATGGCTACACCTTC. As protein: CASTGGEINYGYTF.